One sample yielded the 12 T cell receptor beta chains listed below, sequenced in a study of graft-versus-host responses after intestinal transplantation. Antigens for these TCRs are unknown. The data were produced by immunoSEQ multiplex PCR, yet TCRdb's version contains in-frame clones alone and is incomplete. The data contain 35,000 to 50,000 clones, 90% to 95% of them singletons. The input for sequencing was unstimulated CD8+ T cells sorted from spleen or lymph node cells, taken before transplant. The receptors were gathered from a human donor who was the organ donor for an intestinal transplant.

This clone was found a few times. The gene calls are TRBV14 and TRBJ2-7; 8 bases fit TRBD2. Germline-derived CDR1 and CDR2 are SGHDN and FVKESK. The CDR3 contains 15 residues. V lost 1 base, J lost 7 bases, and 9 bases stayed unmatched. CDR3 nucleotide sequence: TGTGCCAGCAGCCAAGGCGGGGGGATCTTGGGTGAGCAGTACTTC. Translated: CASSQGGGILGEQYF.

The chain has TRBV7-2 and TRBJ2-7; 7 nucleotides line up with TRBD2. This CDR3 comprises 16 residues. Germline V gene lookup returns CDR1 SGHTA and CDR2 FQGNSA. Trimming at V came to 0 bases and at J to 4 bases, leaving 9 bases not matched to a gene. CDR3 residues: CASSLAMGLRFYEQYF. CDR3 DNA sequence: TGTGCCAGCAGCTTAGCGATGGGACTAAGGTTTTACGAGCAGTACTTC.

The rearrangement links TRBV6-6 to TRBJ2-3, with TRBD2 as a possible D gene (7 bases). The CDR3 contains 14 residues. Germline-derived CDR1 and CDR2 are MNHNY and SVGAGI (reference sequence). V dropped 4 bases and J dropped 8 bases, with 16 bases sitting between them. As DNA, the CDR3 is TGTGCCAGCAGTTGGGAGGGGGGGGGCGTTACGCAGTATTTT. Protein sequence: CASSWEGGGVTQYF.

V usage is TRBV6-5 and J usage is TRBJ2-3; the D gene is possibly TRBD1 (6 bases). Germline values: CDR1 MNHEY, CDR2 SVGAGI. V lost 5 bases and J 4 bases, leaving 13 bases between the germline ends. The CDR3 covers 14 residues. The chain's CDR3 is CASSRIQGSDTQYF. As DNA, the CDR3 is TGTGCCAGCAGTCGTATACAGGGATCAGATACGCAGTATTTT.

For the CDR3, the DNA is TGTGCCAGCAGTCTAGAAGGGTCTAGCAATCAGCCCCAGCATTTT. Its protein is CASSLEGSSNQPQHF. V and J are TRBV6-5 and TRBJ1-5; D unclear. Looked up from germline, CDR1 is MNHEY and CDR2 is SVGAGI. The CDR3 loop spans 15 amino acids. Trimming removed 5 bases at V and 0 bases at J, with 11 bases between.

This chain links TRBV4-1 with TRBJ2-1; D not resolved. Trimming pared 4 bases from V and 1 base from J, leaving 8 bases between. This CDR3 spans 14 amino acids. Germline CDR1 is MGHRA and CDR2 is YSYEKL. CDR3 protein: CASSRATSYNEQFF. DNA of the CDR3: TGCGCCAGCAGCCGTGCTACATCCTACAATGAGCAGTTCTTC.

This clone was seen only once. The chain joins TRBV4-3 to TRBJ1-6; 10 nucleotides line up with TRBD1. The germline V gene has CDR1 LGHNA and CDR2 YSLEER. The CDR3 length is 15 residues. Trimming removed 0 bases from V and 10 bases from J; junction bases left unmatched: 3. DNA of the CDR3: TGCGCCAGCAGCCAAGATCGGACAGGGGGGTCACCCCTCCACTTT. Protein sequence: CASSQDRTGGSPLHF.

The V gene is TRBV27, the J gene TRBJ1-2, with D maybe TRBD1 (6 bases). The V and J ends lost 5 bases and 10 bases respectively, with 14 bases between them. The CDR3 has 12 residues. The germline CDR1 and CDR2 sequences are MNHEY and SMNVEV (reference sequence). CDR3 loop: CASSGGNRDYTF. The CDR3 bases are TGTGCCAGCAGTGGAGGTAACAGGGACTACACCTTC.

The chain uses TRBV4-1 and TRBJ2-7, with 7 bases fitting TRBD1. The CDR3 is 16 residues long. With 5 bases clipped from V and 6 bases from J, the junction kept 16 bases outside the gene matches. CDR1 and CDR2 (germline): MGHRA, YSYEKL. The CDR3 sequence is CASSSQTGAFPFEQYF. DNA of the CDR3: TGCGCCAGCAGCTCCCAAACAGGGGCTTTTCCGTTCGAGCAGTACTTC.

The chain carries TRBV4-1 and TRBJ1-2; D may be TRBD1 (5 bases). The CDR3 consists of 13 residues. CDR1 is MGHRA and CDR2 is YSYEKL in the germline V gene. V was cut by 2 bases and J by 4 bases, with 8 bases left in between. The CDR3 loop reads CASSQSRGYGYTF. CDR3 sequence (DNA): TGCGCCAGCAGCCAATCTAGGGGCTATGGCTACACCTTC.

This chain connects TRBV11-3 to TRBJ2-7, with D possibly being TRBD2 (5 bases). Trimming stripped 2 bases from V and 7 bases from J, with 12 bases between. CDR1 is SGHNT, CDR2 YENEEA, per germline. The CDR3 covers 13 residues. The CDR3 protein is CASSLWETPEQYF. Here the CDR3 DNA reads TGTGCCAGCAGCTTATGGGAGACTCCGGAGCAGTACTTC.

This clone was picked up a small number of times. This chain connects TRBV4-2 to TRBJ2-3; 13 positions agree with TRBD2. V lost 2 bases, J lost 4 bases, and 0 bases stayed unmatched. This CDR3 region has 15 residues. Germline V CDR1 and CDR2: LGHNA, YNFKEQ. CDR3 region: CASSQTSGGADTQYF. In DNA form, the CDR3 reads TGTGCCAGCAGCCAAACTAGCGGGGGGGCAGATACGCAGTATTTT.